This T cell receptor (beta chain) appears in the sequencing data of a study of beta chain features in type 1 diabetes. With regard to this clone: Its antigen remains unknown.

The authors reverse transcribed all of the isolated RNA, so sequencing captured expressed TCRB transcripts. Using immunoSEQ multiplex PCR, the repertoire was profiled, and TCRdb retains in-frame clones only, with some absent. Of more than 300,000 clones detected, around 9.6% appear once; the ten largest clones hold roughly 0.6%. Study-wide results and caveats: Individuals with type 1 diabetes displayed fewer insertions and more deletions at VDJ junctions. Naive, central memory and Treg TCRB repertoires seemed to resemble each other more closely in patients than they did in healthy donors. A moderate, significant TCRB CDR3 shortening appeared in type 1 diabetes across four CD4+ subsets.

Averaging around 110 mL, one heparinised blood draw came from each individual donor. This CDR3 is 14 amino acids long. Trimming pared 8 bases from V and 0 bases from J, leaving 12 bases between. Germline V CDR1 and CDR2: LNHDA, SQIVND (reference sequence). Sequencing used central memory CD4+ T cells from blood. The clonotype originates from a man aged 25-45 years with type 1 diabetes. The rearrangement joins TRBV19 to TRBJ2-3; TRBD2 might be the D (5 bases). The DNA for the CDR3 is TGTGCCAGTGCTACGGGAACTAGCACAGATACGCAGTATTTT. It encodes CASATGTSTDTQYF.